The 11 T cell receptor beta chains reported below all come from one sample, sequenced in a study of blood T cell repertoires in COVID-19. Measured with immunoSEQ multiplex PCR; TCRdb has only the in-frame clones, and not every one. The sample includes 30,000 to 35,000 clones, roughly three quarters of them seen just once. Sequenced sample: peripheral blood. The receptor source for this set is a human donor in a cohort sampled during active COVID-19.

The sample holds a few counts of this clone. V is TRBV9 and J is TRBJ1-1; the D is unclear. This CDR3 comprises 13 residues. CDR1 is SGDLS, CDR2 YYNGEE, per germline. V lost 1 base and J 1 base, leaving 5 bases between the germline ends. The CDR3 sequence is CASSVSPNTEAFF. DNA for the CDR3: TGTGCCAGCAGCGTATCTCCGAACACTGAAGCTTTCTTT.

This chain links TRBV4-1 with TRBJ2-5; 10 bases are shared with TRBD2. J gave up 2 bases and V 3 bases, and 9 bases lay outside the gene matches. The CDR3 totals 17 residues. CDR1 is MGHRA and CDR2 is YSYEKL in the germline V gene. This CDR3 is CASSQSGGARGQETQYF. CDR3 bases: TGCGCCAGCAGCCAGAGCGGGGGGGCCAGAGGGCAAGAGACCCAGTACTTC.

J is TRBJ2-1 and V is TRBV5-1; 9 bases align to TRBD1. Germline lookup yields CDR1 SGHRS and CDR2 YFSETQ. V was pared by 6 bases and J by 8 bases, with 12 bases of the junction left unmatched. The CDR3 has 15 residues. Here the CDR3 reads CASTHSQGQGYEQFF. The DNA of the CDR3 is TGCGCCAGCACCCACTCTCAGGGACAGGGATATGAGCAGTTCTTC.

This chain uses TRBV10-2 with TRBJ1-1, with 10 bases fitting TRBD1. CDR1 and CDR2 (germline): WSHSY, SAAADI. CDR3 length equals 16 residues. With 5 bases clipped from V and 2 bases from J, the junction kept 8 bases outside the gene matches. CDR3 DNA sequence: TGCGCCAGCAGTCCTTCGGGACAGGGGTCTAACACTGAAGCTTTCTTT. Protein: CASSPSGQGSNTEAFF.

The chain combines TRBV6-5 with TRBJ2-7; D not certain. Germline lookup yields CDR1 MNHEY and CDR2 SVGAGI. V lost 4 bases to trimming and J lost 2 bases, with 12 bases between them. The CDR3 covers 14 residues. The chain's CDR3 is CASSSTVLPYEQYF. In DNA, the CDR3 is TGTGCCAGCAGTTCAACAGTCCTCCCCTACGAGCAGTACTTC.

Written as DNA, the CDR3 is TGCGCCAGCAGCTTGGACCTCGGGGGAGGAGAGACCCAGTACTTC. Its translation: CASSLDLGGGETQYF. The rearrangement joins TRBV5-1 to TRBJ2-5; maybe TRBD2 (6 bases). The CDR3 is 15 residues long. V was shortened by 0 bases and J by 4 bases, with 13 bases between the two germline ends. Germline CDR1 reads SGHRS; CDR2 reads YFSETQ.

V gene TRBV5-1 combines with J gene TRBJ2-2; D uncertain. The germline CDR1 and CDR2 sequences are SGHRS and YFSETQ. Trimming removed 5 bases at V and 3 bases at J, with 8 bases between. This CDR3 is built from 13 residues. The CDR3 nucleotides read TGCGCCAGCAGGGTCCGGGACACCGGGGAGCTGTTTTTT. Translated: CASRVRDTGELFF.

The chain combines TRBV9 with TRBJ2-7, with a possible D match to TRBD2 (5 bases). With 4 bases removed from V and 4 bases from J, the gap between germline ends came to 18 bases. The CDR3 totals 15 residues. Germline lookup yields CDR1 SGDLS and CDR2 YYNGEE. The CDR3 DNA reads as TGTGCCAGCAGCCCACGAGAGGAGGCGTCATACGAGCAGTACTTC. Amino acids: CASSPREEASYEQYF.

The chain links TRBV30 to TRBJ1-1; no clear D gene. The germline V gene encodes CDR1 GTSNPN and CDR2 SVGIG (reference sequence). The V gene lost 0 bases and the J gene lost 1 base, with 12 bases spanning the gap. The CDR3 runs 15 residues. CDR3 in amino acids: CAWSVGLVGNTEAFF. Here the CDR3 DNA reads TGTGCCTGGAGTGTTGGACTAGTGGGGAACACTGAAGCTTTCTTT.

This chain joins TRBV19 and TRBJ2-7; TRBD1 aligns across 8 bases. CDR1 is LNHDA, CDR2 SQIVND, per germline (reference sequence). CDR3 length: 14 residues. Trimming took 9 bases from V and 3 from J; bases not matched to a gene: 10. CDR3 bases: TGTGCCAGCAGACCCGGGACAGGTCGCTACGAGCAGTACTTC. The encoded protein is CASRPGTGRYEQYF.

On this clone: Other DNA sequences within the sample encode an identical CDR3. The DNA for the CDR3 is TGTGCCAGCAGCTACTCACAAGAGACCCAGTACTTC. Its protein product is CASSYSQETQYF. The rearrangement uses TRBV7-2 and TRBJ2-5; no clear D. V gave up 4 bases and J gave up 2 bases, with 5 bases separating them. The CDR3 is made up of 12 amino acids. Germline V gene sequence: CDR1 SGHTA, CDR2 FQGNSA.